This TCR beta chain was sequenced for a study of blood T cell repertoires in COVID-19. About the research overall: T cells, B-cell-depleted T cells, or PBMCs provided the cDNA or gDNA that served as material.

Germline CDR1 MGHRA, CDR2 YSYEKL. With V trimmed by 4 bases and J by 8 bases, 16 bases remained unmatched. The CDR3 loop spans 16 amino acids. The repertoire was sequenced with immunoSEQ multiplex PCR; TCRdb's copy has only in-frame clones and lacks some. This sample yields 100,000 to 150,000 clones, of which around 80% are seen a single time; approximately 12% belongs to the top ten. This TCR was recovered from a woman aged 60 to 75 with acute or convalescent COVID-19. Sequencing used peripheral blood. V gene TRBV4-1 combines with J gene TRBJ1-2; 7 nucleotides align to TRBD1. The CDR3 coding sequence is TGCGCCAGCAGCCCAAGCGATTCCCACAGGGGCAGCGGCTACACCTTC. Its protein product is CASSPSDSHRGSGYTF.